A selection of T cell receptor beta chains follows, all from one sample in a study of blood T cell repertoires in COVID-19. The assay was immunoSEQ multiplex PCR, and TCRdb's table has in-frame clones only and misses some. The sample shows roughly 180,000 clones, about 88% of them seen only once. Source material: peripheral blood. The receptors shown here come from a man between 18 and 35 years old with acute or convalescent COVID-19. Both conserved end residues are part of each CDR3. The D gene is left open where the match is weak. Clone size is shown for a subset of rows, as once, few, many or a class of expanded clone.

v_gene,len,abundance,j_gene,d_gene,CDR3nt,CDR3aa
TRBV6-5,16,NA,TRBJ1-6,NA,TGTGCCAGCAGTTACGAGGCAGGGGCATATAATTCACCCCTCCACTTT,CASSYEAGAYNSPLHF
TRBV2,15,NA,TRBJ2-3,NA,TGTGCCAGCAGTGATTGGGCAGGGGATGCAGATACGCAGTATTTT,CASSDWAGDADTQYF
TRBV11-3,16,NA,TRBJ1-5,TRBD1,TGTGCCAGCAGCTCCCAGGACAGGGGGCGAAATCAGCCCCAGCATTTT,CASSSQDRGRNQPQHF
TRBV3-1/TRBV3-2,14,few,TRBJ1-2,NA,TGTGCCAGCAGCCAAGTAAAGGGGTGGGGTGGCTACACCTTC,CASSQVKGWGGYTF
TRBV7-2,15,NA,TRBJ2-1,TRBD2,TGTGCCAGCAGCTCTCGTCGGCTAGCGGGTAATGAGCAGTTCTTC,CASSSRRLAGNEQFF
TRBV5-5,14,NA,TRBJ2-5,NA,TGTGCCAGCAGCCGCCCGACAGAAGAAGAGACCCAGTACTTC,CASSRPTEEETQYF
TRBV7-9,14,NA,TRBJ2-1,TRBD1,TGTGCCAGCAGCAGACAGGGGTTTGACAATGAGCAGTTCTTC,CASSRQGFDNEQFF
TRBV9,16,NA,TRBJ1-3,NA,TGTGCCAGCCAATCCACCGACAGCCACTCTGGAAACACCATATATTTT,CASQSTDSHSGNTIYF
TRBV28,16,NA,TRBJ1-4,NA,TGTGCCAGCAGTCTTTATTTGGGAGCAACTAATGAAAAACTGTTTTTT,CASSLYLGATNEKLFF
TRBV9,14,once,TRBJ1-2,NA,TGTGCCAGCAGCGTAGACGGGGCTAACTATGGCTACACCTTC,CASSVDGANYGYTF
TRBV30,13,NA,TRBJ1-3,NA,TGTGCCTGGTCACCAGGCGCTGGAAACACCATATATTTT,CAWSPGAGNTIYF
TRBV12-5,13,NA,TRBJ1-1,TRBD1,TGTGCTAGTGTCTTACAGGGGGAAGCTGAAGCTTTCTTT,CASVLQGEAEAFF
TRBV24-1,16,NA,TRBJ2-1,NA,TGTGCCACCAGTGATTTTGGGCAGGGCCAGGCGAATGAGCAGTTCTTC,CATSDFGQGQANEQFF
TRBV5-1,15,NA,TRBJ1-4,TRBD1,TGCGCCAGCAGACCAGGACAGGCAGGGAATGAAAAACTGTTTTTT,CASRPGQAGNEKLFF
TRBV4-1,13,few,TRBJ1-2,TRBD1,TGCGCCAGCAGCCAACAAACAGGGGGTGGCTACACCTTC,CASSQQTGGGYTF
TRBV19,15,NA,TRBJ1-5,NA,TGTGCCAGTAGTATACAGGGAAGTGGCAATCAGCCCCAGCATTTT,CASSIQGSGNQPQHF
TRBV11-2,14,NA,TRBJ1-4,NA,TGTGCCAGCAGCCCCTTTCGAGCGGGGGAAAAACTGTTTTTT,CASSPFRAGEKLFF
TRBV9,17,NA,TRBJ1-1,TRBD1,TGTGCCAGCAGCGAAAACCGGGACAGGGGGATGGCCACTGAAGCTTTCTTT,CASSENRDRGMATEAFF
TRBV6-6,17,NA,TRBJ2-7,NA,TGTGCCAGCAGTCCTCGTGATTTCAAGTCCGGTGCCTACGAGCAGTACTTC,CASSPRDFKSGAYEQYF
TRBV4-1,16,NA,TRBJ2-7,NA,TGCGCCAGCAGCCAAGAATTGACCGGGAGCTCCTACGAGCAGTACTTC,CASSQELTGSSYEQYF
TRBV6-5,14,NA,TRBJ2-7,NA,TGTGCCAGCAGTTACTCGATTGGGCCAAACGAGCAGTACTTC,CASSYSIGPNEQYF
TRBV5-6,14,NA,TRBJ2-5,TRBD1,TGTGCCAGCAGACAATTCCAGGGGGAAGAGACCCAGTACTTC,CASRQFQGEETQYF
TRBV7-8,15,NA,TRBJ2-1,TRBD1,TGTGCCAGCAGCTCAACAGGGGGCTTCGACAATGAGCAGTTCTTC,CASSSTGGFDNEQFF
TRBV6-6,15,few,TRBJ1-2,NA,TGTGCCAGCAGTTACTTTCCCAGTGATACCTATGGCTACACCTTC,CASSYFPSDTYGYTF
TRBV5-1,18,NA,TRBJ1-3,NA,TGCGCCAGCAGCCCCTCTGTACACGGGGGGGCCTCTGGAAACACCATATATTTT,CASSPSVHGGASGNTIYF
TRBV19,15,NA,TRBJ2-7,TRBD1,TGTGCCAGTAGTACGTCCGGGACAGGGGGCTACGAGCAGTACTTC,CASSTSGTGGYEQYF
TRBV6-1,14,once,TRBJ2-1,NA,TGTGCCAGCAGTGAAGCGCGACAGGCGAATGAGCAGTTCTTC,CASSEARQANEQFF
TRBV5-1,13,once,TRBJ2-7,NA,TGCGCCAGCAGCTTGGATCGGGTCAGCGAGCAGTACTTC,CASSLDRVSEQYF
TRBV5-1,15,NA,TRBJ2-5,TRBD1,TGCGCCAGCAGCTTACAGGGGATTGGGGGAGAGACCCAGTACTTC,CASSLQGIGGETQYF
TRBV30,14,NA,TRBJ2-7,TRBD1,TGTGCCTGGAGTGTAGGGACAGGGGCCTACGAGCAGTACTTC,CAWSVGTGAYEQYF
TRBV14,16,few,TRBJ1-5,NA,TGTGCCAGCAGCCAAGACTTGAGGCATAGCAATCAGCCCCAGCATTTT,CASSQDLRHSNQPQHF
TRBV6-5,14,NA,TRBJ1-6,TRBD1,TGTGCCAGCAGTACAAGACAGGGTGGTTCACCCCTCCACTTT,CASSTRQGGSPLHF
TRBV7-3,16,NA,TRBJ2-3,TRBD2,TGTGCCAGCAGCTTATCTGCGGGGGGGAGCACAGATACGCAGTATTTT,CASSLSAGGSTDTQYF
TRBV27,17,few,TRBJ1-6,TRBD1,TGTGCCAGCAGCTACACCTCTCGACAGGGGGGAAATTCACCCCTCCACTTT,CASSYTSRQGGNSPLHF
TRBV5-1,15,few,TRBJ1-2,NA,TGCGCCAGCAGCTACTATTTGACCTCTAACTATGGCTACACCTTC,CASSYYLTSNYGYTF
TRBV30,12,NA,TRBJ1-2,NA,TGTGCCCATGAGGGTACGGGAAATGGCTACACCTTC,CAHEGTGNGYTF
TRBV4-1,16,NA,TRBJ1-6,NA,TGCGCCAGCAGCCAAGGGACAGCCGCTGATAATTCACCCCTCCACTTT,CASSQGTAADNSPLHF
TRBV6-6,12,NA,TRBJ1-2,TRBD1,TGTGCCAGCAGTCAGGGGGACTATGGCTACACCTTC,CASSQGDYGYTF
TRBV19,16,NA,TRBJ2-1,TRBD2,TGTGCCAGTAGCACAACTGCGGGGGGAAGCAACAATGAGCAGTTCTTC,CASSTTAGGSNNEQFF
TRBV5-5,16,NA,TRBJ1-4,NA,TGTGCCAGCAGCTTGTTTGGGCCGCAACCAAATGAAAAACTGTTTTTT,CASSLFGPQPNEKLFF
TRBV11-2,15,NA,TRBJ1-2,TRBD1,TGTGCCAGCAGCTCGATACAGGGGAGCCCCTATGGCTACACCTTC,CASSSIQGSPYGYTF
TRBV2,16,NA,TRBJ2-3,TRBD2,TGTGCCAGCAAACTAGCGGGGGGCCTTACCACAGATACGCAGTATTTT,CASKLAGGLTTDTQYF
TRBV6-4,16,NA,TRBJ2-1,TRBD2,TGTGCCAGCAGTGAAACGGCTAGCGGGGGGGTCGATGAGCAGTTCTTC,CASSETASGGVDEQFF
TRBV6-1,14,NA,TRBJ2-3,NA,TGTGCCAGCAGTGAGACGGGTTTGACAGATACGCAGTATTTT,CASSETGLTDTQYF
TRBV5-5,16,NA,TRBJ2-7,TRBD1,TGTGCCAGCAGCTTCCCCGAGGGACAGCTCTCTTTCGAGCAGTACTTC,CASSFPEGQLSFEQYF
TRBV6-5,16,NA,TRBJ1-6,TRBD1,TGTGCCAGCAGTTACCGTCCGGGACAGGGTAATTCACCCCTCCACTTT,CASSYRPGQGNSPLHF
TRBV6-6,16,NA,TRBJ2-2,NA,TGTGCCAGCAGTTACTCGATGCGGGGGAACACCGGGGAGCTGTTTTTT,CASSYSMRGNTGELFF
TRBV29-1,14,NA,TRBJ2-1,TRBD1,TGCAGCGTTTTCTTGGGGACAGGAGAGGGAGAGCAGTTCTTC,CSVFLGTGEGEQFF
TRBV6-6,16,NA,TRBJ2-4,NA,TGTGCCAGCAGTTACTCGATTGGGCCCCTTGAGAACATTCAGTACTTC,CASSYSIGPLENIQYF
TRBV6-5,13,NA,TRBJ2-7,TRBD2,TGTGCCAGCAACCCGGGGGGGCCCTACGAGCAGTACTTC,CASNPGGPYEQYF
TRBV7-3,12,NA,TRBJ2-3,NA,TGTGCCAGCAGTACTAGCACAGATACGCAGTATTTT,CASSTSTDTQYF
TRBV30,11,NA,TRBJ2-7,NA,TGTGCCGGAGGGGGCAGCTACGAGCAGTACTTC,CAGGGSYEQYF
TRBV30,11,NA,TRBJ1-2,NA,TGTGCCTGGGGGGGCCACTATGGCTACACCTTC,CAWGGHYGYTF
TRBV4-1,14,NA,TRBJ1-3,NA,TGCGCCAGCAGCCAAGGGACAATTGGAAACACCATATATTTT,CASSQGTIGNTIYF
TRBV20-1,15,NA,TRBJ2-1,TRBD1,TGCAGTGCTAGTCGGGGGACAGGGTCGTACAATGAGCAGTTCTTC,CSASRGTGSYNEQFF
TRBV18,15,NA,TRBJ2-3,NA,TGTGCCAGCTCACCCACTCTGGGGGGTATAGATACGCAGTATTTT,CASSPTLGGIDTQYF
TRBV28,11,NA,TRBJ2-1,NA,TGTGCCAGCAGTTTTCGGGGTGAGCAGTTCTTC,CASSFRGEQFF